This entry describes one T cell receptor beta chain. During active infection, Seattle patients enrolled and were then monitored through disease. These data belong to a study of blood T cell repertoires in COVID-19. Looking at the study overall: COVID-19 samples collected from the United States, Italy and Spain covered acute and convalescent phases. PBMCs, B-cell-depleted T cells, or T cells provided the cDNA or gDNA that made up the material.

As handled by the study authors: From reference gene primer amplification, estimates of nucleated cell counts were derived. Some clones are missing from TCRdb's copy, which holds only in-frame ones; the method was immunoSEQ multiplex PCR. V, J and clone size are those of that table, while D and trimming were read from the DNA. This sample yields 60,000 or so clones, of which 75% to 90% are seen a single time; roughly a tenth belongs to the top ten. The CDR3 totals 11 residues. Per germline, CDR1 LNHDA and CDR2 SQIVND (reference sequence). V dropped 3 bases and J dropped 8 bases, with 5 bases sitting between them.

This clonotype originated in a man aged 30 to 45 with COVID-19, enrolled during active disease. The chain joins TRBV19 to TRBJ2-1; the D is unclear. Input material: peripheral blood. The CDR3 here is CASSITDEQFF. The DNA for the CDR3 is TGTGCCAGTAGTATTACGGATGAGCAGTTCTTC.